The sequence of this T cell receptor (beta chain) was determined in a study of blood T cell repertoires in COVID-19. The wider study: From T cells, B-cell-depleted T cells, or PBMCs came the material, which was cDNA or gDNA.

Authors' data handling: Amplification of reference gene primers was used by the study to estimate nucleated cell counts. TCRdb's table, derived via immunoSEQ multiplex PCR, lists solely in-frame clones and lacks some. V and J calls plus clone size are reproduced from that table; the DNA served to infer D and trimming. Here the sample spans over 75,000 clones, 70% to 85% being singletons. Unmatched junction bases numbered 13, after V lost 1 base and J lost 4 bases. CDR1 is LNHNV, CDR2 YYDKDF, per germline (reference sequence). This CDR3 spans 18 amino acids. Sequencing was done on a sample of peripheral blood. This clonotype originated in a man between 70 and 80 years old with acute or convalescent COVID-19. The V gene is TRBV15, the J gene TRBJ2-1; 7 bases agree with TRBD1. This CDR3 reads CATSRAPLPGQRYNEQFF. For the CDR3, the DNA is TGTGCCACCAGCAGAGCCCCTTTACCGGGACAGCGTTACAATGAGCAGTTCTTC.